The clone carrying this T cell receptor (beta chain) came up once. Seattle cases were enrolled at active infection and followed longitudinally. The CDR3 extends over 21 amino acids. V lost 0 bases and J lost 0, with 23 bases in between. CDR1 and CDR2 (germline): LGHDT, YNNKEL (reference sequence). In the authors' workflow: Nucleated cell number was recorded as an estimate derived from reference gene primer amplification. Only in-frame clones appear in the TCRdb table, and some are missing; sequencing was by immunoSEQ multiplex PCR. That table supplies the V and J calls and clone size; D and trimming were determined from the DNA. The table records over 150,000 clones, around 85% of them present only once. The sample belongs to a study of blood T cell repertoires in COVID-19. Overall study context: Italy, Spain and the United States were the sources of the convalescent and acute COVID-19 samples. Sources were T cells, B-cell-depleted T cells, or PBMCs; the material itself was cDNA or gDNA.

The sample was peripheral blood. The chain carries TRBV3-1 (or the pseudogene TRBV3-2) and TRBJ1-4; D might be TRBD1 (6 bases). This TCR was sampled from a man older than 75 with COVID-19, enrolled during active disease. The CDR3 nucleotides are TGTGCCAGCAGCCAAGATAGGTTTCGGGTACAGGGCTATGCAACTAATGAAAAACTGTTTTTT. It codes for CASSQDRFRVQGYATNEKLFF.